The 29 T cell receptor beta chains reported below all come from one sample, sequenced in a study of blood T cell repertoires in COVID-19 (TCRdb year 2020). The library was made by the immunoSEQ multiplex PCR assay. What TCRdb holds here is the immuneACCESS table cut down to in-frame rearrangements. Part of the clones is not present; checked against another copy, under half of the missing clones reflect an unresolved V gene, and the others are unexplained. In this sample the table shows 68,000 or so clones, approximately 89% of which occur a single time. The ten largest clonotypes hold over 6% of the sample. The sequencing input was peripheral blood. These receptors all come from a woman between 70 and 85 years old with acute or convalescent COVID-19.

This clone appeared a single time. The chain links TRBV10-3 to TRBJ2-5; 8 bases align to TRBD2. Germline lookup yields CDR1 ENHRY and CDR2 SYGVKD. The junction had 8 bases not matched to a gene; V was cut back by 9 bases and J by 5 bases. The CDR3 is 13 residues long. Here the CDR3 DNA reads TGTGCCATTCCAGCGGGAGTCATGGAGACCCAGTACTTC. Translated: CAIPAGVMETQYF.

The chain employs TRBV5-5 and TRBJ2-7; D might be TRBD2 (5 bases). CDR1 and CDR2 from the germline V gene are SGHKS and YYEKEE (reference sequence). CDR3 length: 14 amino acids. V dropped 1 base and J dropped 0 bases, with 8 bases sitting between them. The CDR3 is CASSLLLASYEQYF. CDR3 DNA: TGTGCCAGCAGCTTGCTTCTAGCCTCCTACGAGCAGTACTTC.

The gene calls are TRBV7-9 and TRBJ2-1; TRBD2 matches at 8 bases. J gave up 3 bases and V 1 base, and 2 bases lay outside the gene matches. Looked up from germline, CDR1 is SEHNR and CDR2 is FQNEAQ (reference sequence). This CDR3 comprises 15 residues. CDR3 in DNA: TGTGCCAGCAGCTTAGGCCTAGCGGGCTACAATGAGCAGTTCTTC. This translates into CASSLGLAGYNEQFF.

V gene TRBV6-5 combines with J gene TRBJ2-7, with TRBD2 matching over 8 bases. The CDR3 contains 15 residues. Germline-derived CDR1 and CDR2 are MNHEY and SVGAGI. The ends lost 7 bases at V and 0 bases at J; junction bases unmatched: 8. The CDR3 protein is CASMGRRGASYEQYF. CDR3 in DNA: TGTGCCAGCATGGGGCGGCGGGGGGCCTCCTACGAGCAGTACTTC.

Comment on this clone: An end of the junction does not agree with germline; a read error may underlie this. The chain couples TRBV30 to TRBJ1-4; 7 bases line up with TRBD1. The CDR3 totals 13 residues. Germline assignment: CDR1 GTSNPN and CDR2 SVGIG (reference sequence). CDR3 region: CAWSVQGNGKLFF. The CDR3 coding sequence is TGTGCCTGGAGTGTACAGGGGAATGGAAAACTGTTTTTT.

This sequence joins TRBV5-1 and TRBJ1-1; D ambiguous. Germline lookup yields CDR1 SGHRS and CDR2 YFSETQ. V was shortened by 2 bases and J by 4 bases, with 9 bases between the two germline ends. The CDR3 consists of 13 residues. CDR3 sequence reads: CASSFPGITEAFF. CDR3 nucleotide sequence: TGCGCCAGCAGCTTTCCAGGAATCACTGAAGCTTTCTTT.

This clone was detected a few times. This chain uses TRBV18 with TRBJ2-7; 7 nucleotides align to TRBD1. V was clipped by 3 bases and J by 0 bases; unmatched bases: 5. CDR3 length: 15 amino acids. Germline CDR1 reads KGHSH; CDR2 reads LQKENI. The CDR3 sequence is CASSPGTVTSYEQYF. The DNA of the CDR3 is TGTGCCAGCTCACCCGGGACAGTCACCTCCTACGAGCAGTACTTC.

The chain carries TRBV30 and TRBJ1-4, with unresolved D. There are 14 residues in the CDR3. Germline values: CDR1 GTSNPN, CDR2 SVGIG (reference sequence). Trimming pared 2 bases from V and 0 bases from J, leaving 7 bases between. CDR3 protein: CAWSKLATNEKLFF. CDR3 DNA: TGTGCCTGGAGTAAGCTTGCAACTAATGAAAAACTGTTTTTT.

This clone showed up just a few times. The rearrangement uses TRBV18 and TRBJ2-1; D gene unclear. Between the trimmed V and J ends, which lost 4 bases and 8 bases, there was a span of 6 bases. The length of the CDR3 is 11 residues. CDR1 is KGHSH, CDR2 LQKENI, per germline. This CDR3 is CASSLLDEQFF. The CDR3 region has the DNA TGTGCCAGCTCACTCCTCGATGAGCAGTTCTTC.

The CDR3 nucleotides are TGCGCCAGCAGCCAAGAAGGCGGGGACACCGGGGAGCTGTTTTTT. Its translation is CASSQEGGDTGELFF. The chain uses TRBV4-1 and TRBJ2-2; D might be TRBD2 (6 bases). V dropped 0 bases and J dropped 3 bases, with 8 bases sitting between them. The V gene's germline CDR1 is MGHRA and CDR2 YSYEKL. This CDR3 has 15 residues.

In its sample, this clone was seen once. This chain connects TRBV4-3 to TRBJ2-1, with 14 bases matching TRBD2. The germline CDR1 and CDR2 sequences are LGHNA and YSLEER. The CDR3 totals 17 residues. J gave up 7 bases and V 8 bases, and 13 bases lay outside the gene matches. CDR3 amino acids: CASSKGTSGSLENEQFF. CDR3 nucleotides: TGCGCCAGCTCTAAGGGGACTAGCGGGAGTTTGGAGAATGAGCAGTTCTTC.

The chain is built from TRBV5-1 and TRBJ2-5; D ambiguous. Trimming took off 0 bases at V and 4 bases at J, with 7 bases between the two ends. Germline lookup yields CDR1 SGHRS and CDR2 YFSETQ. The CDR3 runs 13 residues. The CDR3 reads CASSLGVGETQYF. CDR3 DNA sequence: TGCGCCAGCAGCTTGGGAGTTGGAGAGACCCAGTACTTC.

The V gene is TRBV19, the J gene TRBJ1-2; tentatively, D is TRBD1 (5 bases). Looked up from germline, CDR1 is LNHDA and CDR2 is SQIVND (reference sequence). There are 11 residues in the CDR3. Between the trimmed V and J ends, which lost 4 bases and 5 bases, there was a span of 5 bases. Here the CDR3 reads CASSTGYGYTF. The CDR3 region has the DNA TGTGCCAGTAGTACAGGGTATGGCTACACCTTC.

This chain uses TRBV7-9 with TRBJ1-1; D gene unclear. V was pared by 8 bases and J by 7 bases, with 17 bases between. Germline V lookup: CDR1 SEHNR, CDR2 FQNEAQ (reference sequence). CDR3 length: 13 residues. The chain's CDR3 is CASDSTADREAFF. In DNA, the CDR3 is TGTGCCAGCGACTCGACGGCGGATCGTGAAGCTTTCTTT.

V is TRBV7-8 and J is TRBJ2-1, with D tentatively TRBD2 (6 bases). The V gene's germline CDR1 is SGHVS and CDR2 FQNEAQ. CDR3 length equals 17 residues. Trimming cost V 5 bases and J 0 bases, with 17 bases left between them. The CDR3 is CASSPGGSGSSYNEQFF. CDR3 nucleotides: TGTGCCAGCAGCCCCGGGGGTAGCGGTAGCTCCTACAATGAGCAGTTCTTC.

The chain recombines TRBV7-2 with TRBJ2-6; D is ambiguous. There are 15 residues in the CDR3. Per germline, CDR1 SGHTA and CDR2 FQGNSA. The V gene lost 0 bases and the J gene lost 1 base, with 4 bases spanning the gap. The CDR3 DNA sequence: TGTGCCAGCAGCTTAGCCGTATCTGGGGCCAACGTCCTGACTTTC. Translation gives CASSLAVSGANVLTF.

The chain carries TRBV28 and TRBJ2-7; no reliable D call. Germline loops: CDR1 MDHEN, CDR2 SYDVKM. The CDR3 contains 12 residues. Trimming took off 3 bases at V and 2 bases at J, with 5 bases between the two ends. The CDR3 DNA is TGTGCCAGCAGTTTCTACGCCTACGAGCAGTACTTC. Its protein product is CASSFYAYEQYF. The variable domain in full, with the rest retrieved from reference TRBV28 and TRBJ2-7, is DVKVTQSSRYLVKRTGEKVFLECVQDMDHENMFWYRQDPGLGLRLIYFSYDVKMKEKGDIPEGYSVSREKKERFSLILESASTNQTSMYLCASSFYAYEQYFGPGTRLTVT.

This chain connects TRBV4-2 to TRBJ1-3; 8 nucleotides align to TRBD1. The length of the CDR3 is 16 residues. Trimming at V came to 0 bases and at J to 2 bases, leaving 3 bases not matched to a gene. Germline V lookup: CDR1 LGHNA, CDR2 YNFKEQ. The CDR3 is CASSQDGQGAGNTIYF. DNA of the CDR3: TGTGCCAGCAGCCAAGATGGACAGGGTGCTGGAAACACCATATATTTT.

The chain employs TRBV2 and TRBJ2-4, with 9 bases aligning to TRBD1. The CDR3 runs to 13 residues. The germline gives CDR1 SNHLY, CDR2 FYNNEI. V lost 10 bases, J lost 8 bases, and 9 bases stayed unmatched. CDR3: CAIADRGGDIQYF. CDR3 nucleotide sequence: TGTGCCATCGCGGACAGGGGAGGCGACATTCAGTACTTC.

V usage is TRBV28 and J usage is TRBJ2-5; no reliable D call. CDR3 length equals 11 residues. The germline V gene encodes CDR1 MDHEN and CDR2 SYDVKM. Trimming took off 7 bases at V and 4 bases at J, with 7 bases between the two ends. The DNA for the CDR3 is TGTGCCAGCACTTCGGTAGAGACCCAGTACTTC. It encodes CASTSVETQYF.

The gene calls are TRBV18 and TRBJ2-7, with D possibly TRBD2 on 5 matching bases. Germline V CDR1 and CDR2: KGHSH, LQKENI. This CDR3 has 12 amino acids. V lost 3 bases, J lost 5 bases, and 8 bases lay in between. The CDR3 loop is CASSPAGNEQYF. The CDR3 DNA is TGTGCCAGCTCACCGGCGGGCAACGAGCAGTACTTC. Drawing the rest from reference TRBV18 and TRBJ2-7, the complete variable domain is NAGVMQNPRHLVRRRGQEARLRCSPMKGHSHVYWYRQLPEEGLKFMVYLQKENIIDESGMPKERFSAEFPKEGPSILRIQQVVRGDSAAYFCASSPAGNEQYFGPGTRLTVT.

The CDR3 region is CASSLGTANSPLHF. The CDR3 DNA reads as TGTGCCAGCAGCCTCGGGACAGCGAATTCACCCCTCCACTTT. The chain combines TRBV11-3 with TRBJ1-6, with 7 bases that match TRBD1. J was trimmed by 7 bases and V by 5 bases; bases with no gene match: 5. Germline-derived CDR1 and CDR2 are SGHNT and YENEEA. CDR3 length equals 14 residues.

V and J are TRBV12-5 and TRBJ2-7, with D tentatively TRBD1 (6 bases). V shed 5 bases and J shed 2 bases, with 13 bases lying between them. The CDR3 runs 14 residues. Germline CDR1 is LGHNT and CDR2 is FRNRAP. The CDR3 loop is CASGPGQPPYEQYF. The CDR3 coding sequence is TGTGCTAGTGGTCCTGGACAGCCTCCCTACGAGCAGTACTTC.

This sequence joins TRBV30 and TRBJ2-7; the D gene is possibly TRBD2 (6 bases). This CDR3 spans 15 amino acids. The ends were cut back, 4 bases at V and 3 bases at J, with 19 bases in the middle. Germline lookup yields CDR1 GTSNPN and CDR2 SVGIG (reference sequence). CDR3 protein: CAWTHGTGALYEQYF. In nucleotides, the CDR3 is TGTGCCTGGACCCACGGGACTGGTGCCCTCTACGAGCAGTACTTC. Full variable domain (remainder filled in from reference TRBV30 and TRBJ2-7): SQTIHQWPATLVQPVGSPLSLECTVEGTSNPNLYWYRQAAGRGLQLLFYSVGIGQISSEVPQNLSASRPQDRQFILSSKKLLLSDSGFYLCAWTHGTGALYEQYFGPGTRLTVT.

The V call is TRBV11-2, the J call TRBJ2-7, with 11 bases fitting TRBD1. This CDR3 spans 14 amino acids. Losses at the gene ends were 5 bases for V and 3 bases for J; bases not matched to a gene: 3. CDR1 and CDR2 (germline): SGHAT, FQNNGV. The CDR3 nucleotides are TGTGCCAGCAGCCCCGGGACAGGGGGCTACGAGCAGTACTTC. Protein: CASSPGTGGYEQYF.

The J gene is TRBJ1-2, the V gene TRBV4-1; no reliable D call. In germline, CDR1 is MGHRA, CDR2 YSYEKL. The V end lost 1 base, the J end lost 4 bases, and 10 bases lay between the germline ends. This CDR3 has 14 amino acids. The CDR3 loop is CASSQGVEIYGYTF. The CDR3 coding sequence is TGCGCCAGCAGCCAAGGCGTGGAGATCTATGGCTACACCTTC.

The rearrangement links TRBV5-1 to TRBJ2-6, with a possible D match to TRBD2 (5 bases). V dropped 9 bases and J dropped 0 bases, with 22 bases sitting between them. CDR3 length: 18 amino acids. Germline loops: CDR1 SGHRS, CDR2 YFSETQ. CDR3 amino acids: CATRADGDGFSGANVLTF. The CDR3 coding sequence is TGCGCCACTAGGGCGGACGGGGATGGGTTCTCTGGGGCCAACGTCCTGACTTTC.

V gene TRBV19 combines with J gene TRBJ1-1; a possible D gene is TRBD1 (6 bases). The germline CDR1 and CDR2 sequences are LNHDA and SQIVND (reference sequence). Trimming removed 0 bases at V and 4 bases at J, with 6 bases between. There are 13 residues in the CDR3. The CDR3, as DNA: TGTGCCAGTAGTATAGACAGGGGCACTGAAGCTTTCTTT. Residues: CASSIDRGTEAFF.

The CDR3 nucleotides are TGCAGCGCCTCTCAAAGGGGGAACTATGGCTACACCTTC. It translates to CSASQRGNYGYTF. V is TRBV29-1 and J is TRBJ1-2; maybe TRBD1 (6 bases). Germline CDR1 and CDR2: SQVTM and ANQGSEA. CDR3 length: 13 residues. Trimming stripped 7 bases from V and 2 bases from J, with 14 bases between.